This T cell receptor (beta chain) was captured by sequencing in a study of blood T cells in healthy people across ages. Whole-study findings and limits: Diversity estimated from one million T cells was considered an underestimate.

The germline gives CDR1 SNHLY, CDR2 FYNNEI. The V segment lost 6 bases and the J segment 1 base; nucleotides outside the gene matches: 8. The CDR3 is 16 amino acids. Note on this clonotype: No antigen is known for it.

Aged about 6 to 100, donors were systemically healthy Caucasians from Russia. Donors each provided about 10 milliliters of peripheral blood. A sample-barcoded 5' primer and a J-beta primer mix were used in a second PCR of roughly 6 to 11 cycles. TCRdb reanalysed the 5' RACE reads using MiXCR and keeps one entry per CDR3 protein. This table holds 2 million or so distinct CDR3 sequences, less than 50% found once. The chain has TRBV2 and TRBJ2-5; 10 nucleotides align to TRBD2. The sample consisted of blood. The sequence came from a woman in her thirties or forties in good health. CDR3 in DNA: TGTGCCAGCAGGACTTTTAGCGGGGGGTCCCAAGAGACCCAGTACTTC. The encoded protein is CASRTFSGGSQETQYF.